A selection of T cell receptor beta chains follows, all from one sample in a study of blood T cell repertoires in COVID-19. TCRdb's copy holds only in-frame clones and misses some; the assay was immunoSEQ multiplex PCR. The data hold about 380,000 clones, with around 90% observed a single time. Sequences were obtained from PBMCs or T cells enriched from blood (not recorded which). The origin of the receptors is a woman between 18 and 30 years old who had recovered from COVID-19. CDR3s include the opening cysteine and the closing phenylalanine or tryptophan. The D gene is left open where the match is weak. The size field is filled for only some rows; it gives once, few, many or a size class.

abundance	d_gene	v_gene	j_gene	CDR3nt	CDR3aa
once	TRBD2	TRBV4-3	TRBJ2-7	TGCGCCAGCAGCCAAACCCCAGCGGGGGTCGTTAGCTCCTACGAGCAGTACTTC	CASSQTPAGVVSSYEQYF
.	.	TRBV6-5	TRBJ1-4	TGTGCCAGCAACAAATTCGGGGGTTATAATGAAAAACTGTTTTTT	CASNKFGGYNEKLFF
few	.	TRBV5-1	TRBJ1-2	TGCGCCAGCACCCCCCGCCCGGAGGGGAGGAACTATGGCTACACCTTC	CASTPRPEGRNYGYTF
.	.	TRBV5-6	TRBJ1-1	TGTGCCAGCAGCTGGGGAGCCACCTTGAACACTGAAGCTTTCTTT	CASSWGATLNTEAFF
.	.	TRBV6-5	TRBJ1-1	TGTGCCAGCAGTTACCGCAGGGGCCCTATGAACACTGAAGCTTTCTTT	CASSYRRGPMNTEAFF
.	.	TRBV4-3	TRBJ1-6	TGCGCCAGCAGCCAAGGTCCGGGTGATTCACCCCTCCACTTT	CASSQGPGDSPLHF
.	.	TRBV6-1	TRBJ2-1	TGTGCCAGCAGTGACGTAGGGGGGGCACCCGATGAGCAGTTCTTC	CASSDVGGAPDEQFF
.	.	TRBV6-4	TRBJ1-2	TGTGCCAGCAGTGACTCGGACGGGGATGGCTACACCTTC	CASSDSDGDGYTF
.	TRBD1	TRBV4-1	TRBJ1-6	TGCGCCAGCAGCTCCTTCCGGGACAGGGGAAGTTCACCCCTCCACTTT	CASSSFRDRGSSPLHF
few	.	TRBV12-5	TRBJ1-1	TGTGCTAGTGGACCTACAGCTTTCTTT	CASGPTAFF
.	.	TRBV19	TRBJ2-7	TGTGCCAGTAGTATCCAGGGCGGCGAGCAGTACTTC	CASSIQGGEQYF
once	TRBD1	TRBV24-1	TRBJ1-5	TGTGCCACCAGTGATGGACAGGTGATCGGCAATCAGCCCCAGCATTTT	CATSDGQVIGNQPQHF
.	.	TRBV6-1	TRBJ1-3	TGTGCCAGCAGTGAACGGTCAGGAAACACCATATATTTT	CASSERSGNTIYF
.	.	TRBV4-1	TRBJ1-5	TGCGCCAGCAGCCTACATGGGACACTCAATCAGCCCCAGCATTTT	CASSLHGTLNQPQHF
.	TRBD2	TRBV5-6	TRBJ2-7	TGTGCCAGCAGCTCTATAGCGGGAACCTACGAGCAGTACTTC	CASSSIAGTYEQYF
.	.	TRBV3-1/TRBV3-2	TRBJ2-5	TGTGCCAGCAGCCAAGATGGGGCACACCAAGAGACCCAGTACTTC	CASSQDGAHQETQYF
.	.	TRBV12-3/TRBV12-4	TRBJ2-5	TGTGCCAGCGGGTCGGAGAAGGAGACCCAGTACTTC	CASGSEKETQYF
.	TRBD2	TRBV6-2/TRBV6-3	TRBJ2-3	TGTGCCAGCAGTTCCGGGACTAGCGGCAGCACAGATACGCAGTATTTT	CASSSGTSGSTDTQYF
.	TRBD1	TRBV15	TRBJ2-7	TGTGCCACCAGCAGGGGGAGTTCCAGGGGGTCTACCTACGAGCAGTACTTC	CATSRGSSRGSTYEQYF
.	TRBD1	TRBV2	TRBJ1-2	TGTGCCAGCAGTGAAGGGCCAGGGGGGCTCTATGGCTACACCTTC	CASSEGPGGLYGYTF
once	.	TRBV9	TRBJ1-6	TGTGCCAGCAGCGTAGTGGAGAGGCCAAATTCACCCCTCCACTTT	CASSVVERPNSPLHF
.	.	TRBV5-1	TRBJ1-3	TGCGCCAGCAGCTTGGCCCAGGGGACGGGAAACACCATATATTTT	CASSLAQGTGNTIYF
.	.	TRBV5-1	TRBJ2-5	TGCGCCAGCAGCTTGGGCTTGACAGGACAAGAGACCCAGTACTTC	CASSLGLTGQETQYF
.	TRBD1	TRBV2	TRBJ1-5	TGTGCCAGCAGTGATTCAGGGGGGCCTACCCAGCCCCAGCATTTT	CASSDSGGPTQPQHF
.	.	TRBV4-3	TRBJ2-7	TGCGCCAGCAGCCAAGAGGGCAGTTCCTACGAGCAGTACTTC	CASSQEGSSYEQYF
.	TRBD1	TRBV27	TRBJ2-2	TGTGCCAGCAGTTTATCGCTGACAGGGGGCGCGAGGGGGAAAACCGGGGAGCTGTTTTTT	CASSLSLTGGARGKTGELFF
.	.	TRBV7-9	TRBJ2-2	TGTGCCAGCAGCTGGGAGCAGGGGTATGACACCGGGGAGCTGTTTTTT	CASSWEQGYDTGELFF
.	.	TRBV6-2/TRBV6-3	TRBJ1-5	TGTGCCAGCAGTTACAGGAGGGGCAACGGCAATCAGCCCCAGCATTTT	CASSYRRGNGNQPQHF
.	.	TRBV10-2	TRBJ2-7	TGCGCCAGCAGTGATAGGATGACAGCGCCCTCCTACGAGCAGTACTTC	CASSDRMTAPSYEQYF
once	.	TRBV15	TRBJ1-5	TGTGCCACCAGCACCAGGGGTAGCAATCAGCCCCAGCATTTT	CATSTRGSNQPQHF
.	TRBD2	TRBV9	TRBJ2-1	TGTGCCAGCAGCGGACTAGCGGGGGCCTACAATGAGCAGTTCTTC	CASSGLAGAYNEQFF
.	.	TRBV2	TRBJ1-2	TGTGCCAGCAGTGGGACAGTAGCTAACTATGGCTACACCTTC	CASSGTVANYGYTF
.	.	TRBV5-1	TRBJ2-6	TGCGCCAGCAGCTTCGGACATGCGGACTCTGGGGCCAACGTCCTGACTTTC	CASSFGHADSGANVLTF
few	.	TRBV12-5	TRBJ2-7	TGTGCTAGTGGTTTGGTAGGGGTTCTCGGGCAGTACTTC	CASGLVGVLGQYF
.	TRBD2	TRBV9	TRBJ2-3	TGTGCCAGCAGCGTAGGGACTAGCGGGGGGACCACAGATACGCAGTATTTT	CASSVGTSGGTTDTQYF
.	TRBD2	TRBV7-9	TRBJ2-1	TGTGCCAGCAGCTTAGAAGGGAGGGGCAATGAGCAGTTCTTC	CASSLEGRGNEQFF
.	TRBD2	TRBV5-6	TRBJ2-1	TGTGCCAGCAGCTCACTAGCGGGGGTTAACTACAATGAGCAGTTCTTC	CASSSLAGVNYNEQFF
.	.	TRBV3-1/TRBV3-2	TRBJ1-4	TGTGCCAGCAGCCAAGGCGTTTACAGTAATGAAAAACTGTTTTTT	CASSQGVYSNEKLFF
.	.	TRBV6-5	TRBJ1-2	TGTGCCAGCAGTTCCGTGACAGGCTATGGCTACACCTTC	CASSSVTGYGYTF
.	.	TRBV18	TRBJ1-6	TGTGCCAGCTCACCCAACCCGGGGGGTACTAATTCACCCCTCCACTTT	CASSPNPGGTNSPLHF
once	.	TRBV6-5	TRBJ2-2	TGTGCCAGCCGCCAACCGGGTCGGCCCGGGGAGCTGTTTTTT	CASRQPGRPGELFF
.	TRBD1	TRBV13	TRBJ2-3	TGTGCCAGCAGCTTAATTAGGACAGGGGGCTGGGGTACGCAGTATTTT	CASSLIRTGGWGTQYF
.	.	TRBV4-2	TRBJ2-1	TGTGCCAGCAGCCAAGACCCAGGGCGGTTAAGGTACAATGAGCAGTTCTTC	CASSQDPGRLRYNEQFF